This record concerns one TCR beta chain sequence. The data belong to a study of control samples from healthy donors and cancer patients. Profiling relied on immunoSEQ multiplex PCR, and the TCRdb table lists in-frame clones only, not all of them. The sample comprises 85,000 to 90,000 clones, roughly nine tenths of which are singletons, and roughly 20% rests with the top ten. The V gene's germline CDR1 is MNHEY and CDR2 SVGAGI. The CDR3 consists of 11 residues. Trimming pared 10 bases from V and 2 bases from J, leaving 9 bases between. The V gene is TRBV6-5, the J gene TRBJ2-7, with a possible D match to TRBD1 (6 bases). This clonotype originated in a man aged 25 to 40 in good health. The sequenced sample consisted of blood. CDR3 loop: CATTGTYEQYF. In nucleotides, the CDR3 is TGTGCCACCACAGGGACCTACGAGCAGTACTTC.